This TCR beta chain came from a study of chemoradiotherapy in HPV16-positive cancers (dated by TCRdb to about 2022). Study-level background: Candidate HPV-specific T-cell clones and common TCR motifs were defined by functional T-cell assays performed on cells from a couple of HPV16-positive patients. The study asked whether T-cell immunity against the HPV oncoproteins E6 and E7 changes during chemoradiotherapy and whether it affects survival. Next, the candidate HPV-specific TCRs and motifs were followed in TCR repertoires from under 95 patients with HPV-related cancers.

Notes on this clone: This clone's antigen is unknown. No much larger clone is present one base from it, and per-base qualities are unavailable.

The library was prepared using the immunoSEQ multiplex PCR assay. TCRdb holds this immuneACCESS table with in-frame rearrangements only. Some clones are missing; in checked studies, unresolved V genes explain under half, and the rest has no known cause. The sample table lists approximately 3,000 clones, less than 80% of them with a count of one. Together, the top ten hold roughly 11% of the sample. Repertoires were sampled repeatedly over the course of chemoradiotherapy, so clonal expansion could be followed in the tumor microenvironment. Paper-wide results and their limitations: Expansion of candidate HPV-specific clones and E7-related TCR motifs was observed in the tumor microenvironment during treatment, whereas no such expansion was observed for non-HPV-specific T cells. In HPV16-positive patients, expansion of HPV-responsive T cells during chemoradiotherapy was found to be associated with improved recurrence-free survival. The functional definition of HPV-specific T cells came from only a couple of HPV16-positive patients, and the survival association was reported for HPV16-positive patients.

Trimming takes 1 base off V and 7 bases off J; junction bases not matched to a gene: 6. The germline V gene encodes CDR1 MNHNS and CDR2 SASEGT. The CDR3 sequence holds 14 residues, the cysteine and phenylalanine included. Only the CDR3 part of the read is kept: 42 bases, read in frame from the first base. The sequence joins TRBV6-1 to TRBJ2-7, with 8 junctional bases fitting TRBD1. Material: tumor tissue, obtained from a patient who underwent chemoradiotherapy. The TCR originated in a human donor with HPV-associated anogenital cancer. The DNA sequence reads TGTGCCAGCAGTGAAGTGGTCAGGGGGCTTGAGCAGTACTTC. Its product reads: CASSEVVRGLEQYF.